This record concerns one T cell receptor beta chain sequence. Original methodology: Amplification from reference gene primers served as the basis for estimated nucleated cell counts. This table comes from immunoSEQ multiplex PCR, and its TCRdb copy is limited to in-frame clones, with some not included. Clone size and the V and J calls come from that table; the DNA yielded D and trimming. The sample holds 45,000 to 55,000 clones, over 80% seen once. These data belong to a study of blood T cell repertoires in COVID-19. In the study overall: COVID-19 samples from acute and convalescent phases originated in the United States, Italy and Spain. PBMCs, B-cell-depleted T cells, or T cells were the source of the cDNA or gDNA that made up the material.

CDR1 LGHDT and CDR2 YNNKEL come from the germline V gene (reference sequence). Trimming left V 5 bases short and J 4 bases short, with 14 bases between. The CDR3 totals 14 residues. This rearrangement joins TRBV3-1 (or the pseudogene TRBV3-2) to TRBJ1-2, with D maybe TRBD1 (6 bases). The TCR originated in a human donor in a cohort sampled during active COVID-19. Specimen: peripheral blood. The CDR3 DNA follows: TGTGCCAGCAGCAAAGGGGACAAAAGCTATGGCTACACCTTC. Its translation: CASSKGDKSYGYTF.